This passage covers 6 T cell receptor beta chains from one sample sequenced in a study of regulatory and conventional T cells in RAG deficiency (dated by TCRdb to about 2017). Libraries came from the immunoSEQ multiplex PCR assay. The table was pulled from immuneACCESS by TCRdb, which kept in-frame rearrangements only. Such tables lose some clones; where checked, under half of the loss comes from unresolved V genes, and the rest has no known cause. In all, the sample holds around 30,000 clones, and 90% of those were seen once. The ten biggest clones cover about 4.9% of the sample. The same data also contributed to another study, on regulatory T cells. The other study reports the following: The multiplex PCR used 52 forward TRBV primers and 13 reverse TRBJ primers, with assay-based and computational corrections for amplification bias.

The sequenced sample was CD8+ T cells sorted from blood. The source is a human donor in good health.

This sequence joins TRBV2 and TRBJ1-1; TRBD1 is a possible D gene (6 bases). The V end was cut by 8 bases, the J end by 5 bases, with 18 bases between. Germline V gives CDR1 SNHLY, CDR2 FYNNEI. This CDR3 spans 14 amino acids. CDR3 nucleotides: TGTGCCAGCGACTTTGGCAGGGGTGGAACTGAAGCTTTCTTT. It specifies CASDFGRGGTEAFF.

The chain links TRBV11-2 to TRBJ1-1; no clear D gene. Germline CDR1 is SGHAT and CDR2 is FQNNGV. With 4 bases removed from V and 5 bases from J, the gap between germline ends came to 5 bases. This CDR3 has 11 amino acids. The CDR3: CASSSGTEAFF. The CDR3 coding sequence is TGTGCCAGCAGCTCCGGGACTGAAGCTTTCTTT.

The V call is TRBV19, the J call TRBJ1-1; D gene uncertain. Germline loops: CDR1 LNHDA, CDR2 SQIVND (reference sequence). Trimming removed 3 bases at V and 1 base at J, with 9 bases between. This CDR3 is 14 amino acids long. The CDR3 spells CASSMGYQNTEAFF. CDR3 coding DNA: TGTGCCAGTAGTATGGGGTATCAGAACACTGAAGCTTTCTTT.

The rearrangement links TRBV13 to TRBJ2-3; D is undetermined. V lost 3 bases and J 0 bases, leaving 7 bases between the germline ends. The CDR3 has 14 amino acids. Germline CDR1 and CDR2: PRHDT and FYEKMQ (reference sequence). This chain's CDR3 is CASSFVSSTDTQYF. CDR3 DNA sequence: TGTGCCAGCAGCTTCGTTAGCAGCACAGATACGCAGTATTTT.

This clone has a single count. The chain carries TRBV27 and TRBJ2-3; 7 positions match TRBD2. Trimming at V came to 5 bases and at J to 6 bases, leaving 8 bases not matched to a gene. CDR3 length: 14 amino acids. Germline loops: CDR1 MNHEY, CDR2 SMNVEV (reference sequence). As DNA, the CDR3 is TGTGCCAGCAGTACGACTAGCTCACCGGATACGCAGTATTTT. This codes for CASSTTSSPDTQYF.

CDR3 protein: CASSLVGTSGETQYF. The DNA of the CDR3 is TGTGCCAGCAGCTTAGTCGGGACTAGCGGAGAGACCCAGTACTTC. The gene calls are TRBV11-2 and TRBJ2-5; 11 positions agree with TRBD2. The CDR3 is 15 amino acids. Looked up from germline, CDR1 is SGHAT and CDR2 is FQNNGV. J was trimmed by 4 bases and V by 1 base; bases with no gene match: 2.